What follows is one T cell receptor beta chain and its context. Deep was the level at which the assay was run. The repertoire was sequenced with immunoSEQ multiplex PCR; TCRdb's copy has only in-frame clones and lacks some. Of about 2.4 million clones in the sample, roughly 93% are singletons; the top ten hold around 0.37%. The source of the sample is a study of shared clonotypes between healthy human individuals. Study-level background: CD4 naive and CD4 memory each took three plates per donor, while CD8 naive took two and CD8 memory one.

Per germline, CDR1 SGDLS and CDR2 YYNGEE. The CDR3 extends over 15 amino acids. V was clipped by 3 bases and J by 5 bases; unmatched bases: 9. The V and J genes are TRBV9 and TRBJ2-3, with TRBD1 matching over 7 bases. The sequenced sample was naive CD4+ T cells from PBMCs. The subset is: CD45RA+ positively selected. The source of this sequence is a man between 18 and 29 years old in good health. Some clones in this sample may be carry-over from other donors' samples. The CDR3 region has the DNA TGTGCCAGCAGCGAATTAACAGGGGACATAGATACGCAGTATTTT. Encoded protein: CASSELTGDIDTQYF.